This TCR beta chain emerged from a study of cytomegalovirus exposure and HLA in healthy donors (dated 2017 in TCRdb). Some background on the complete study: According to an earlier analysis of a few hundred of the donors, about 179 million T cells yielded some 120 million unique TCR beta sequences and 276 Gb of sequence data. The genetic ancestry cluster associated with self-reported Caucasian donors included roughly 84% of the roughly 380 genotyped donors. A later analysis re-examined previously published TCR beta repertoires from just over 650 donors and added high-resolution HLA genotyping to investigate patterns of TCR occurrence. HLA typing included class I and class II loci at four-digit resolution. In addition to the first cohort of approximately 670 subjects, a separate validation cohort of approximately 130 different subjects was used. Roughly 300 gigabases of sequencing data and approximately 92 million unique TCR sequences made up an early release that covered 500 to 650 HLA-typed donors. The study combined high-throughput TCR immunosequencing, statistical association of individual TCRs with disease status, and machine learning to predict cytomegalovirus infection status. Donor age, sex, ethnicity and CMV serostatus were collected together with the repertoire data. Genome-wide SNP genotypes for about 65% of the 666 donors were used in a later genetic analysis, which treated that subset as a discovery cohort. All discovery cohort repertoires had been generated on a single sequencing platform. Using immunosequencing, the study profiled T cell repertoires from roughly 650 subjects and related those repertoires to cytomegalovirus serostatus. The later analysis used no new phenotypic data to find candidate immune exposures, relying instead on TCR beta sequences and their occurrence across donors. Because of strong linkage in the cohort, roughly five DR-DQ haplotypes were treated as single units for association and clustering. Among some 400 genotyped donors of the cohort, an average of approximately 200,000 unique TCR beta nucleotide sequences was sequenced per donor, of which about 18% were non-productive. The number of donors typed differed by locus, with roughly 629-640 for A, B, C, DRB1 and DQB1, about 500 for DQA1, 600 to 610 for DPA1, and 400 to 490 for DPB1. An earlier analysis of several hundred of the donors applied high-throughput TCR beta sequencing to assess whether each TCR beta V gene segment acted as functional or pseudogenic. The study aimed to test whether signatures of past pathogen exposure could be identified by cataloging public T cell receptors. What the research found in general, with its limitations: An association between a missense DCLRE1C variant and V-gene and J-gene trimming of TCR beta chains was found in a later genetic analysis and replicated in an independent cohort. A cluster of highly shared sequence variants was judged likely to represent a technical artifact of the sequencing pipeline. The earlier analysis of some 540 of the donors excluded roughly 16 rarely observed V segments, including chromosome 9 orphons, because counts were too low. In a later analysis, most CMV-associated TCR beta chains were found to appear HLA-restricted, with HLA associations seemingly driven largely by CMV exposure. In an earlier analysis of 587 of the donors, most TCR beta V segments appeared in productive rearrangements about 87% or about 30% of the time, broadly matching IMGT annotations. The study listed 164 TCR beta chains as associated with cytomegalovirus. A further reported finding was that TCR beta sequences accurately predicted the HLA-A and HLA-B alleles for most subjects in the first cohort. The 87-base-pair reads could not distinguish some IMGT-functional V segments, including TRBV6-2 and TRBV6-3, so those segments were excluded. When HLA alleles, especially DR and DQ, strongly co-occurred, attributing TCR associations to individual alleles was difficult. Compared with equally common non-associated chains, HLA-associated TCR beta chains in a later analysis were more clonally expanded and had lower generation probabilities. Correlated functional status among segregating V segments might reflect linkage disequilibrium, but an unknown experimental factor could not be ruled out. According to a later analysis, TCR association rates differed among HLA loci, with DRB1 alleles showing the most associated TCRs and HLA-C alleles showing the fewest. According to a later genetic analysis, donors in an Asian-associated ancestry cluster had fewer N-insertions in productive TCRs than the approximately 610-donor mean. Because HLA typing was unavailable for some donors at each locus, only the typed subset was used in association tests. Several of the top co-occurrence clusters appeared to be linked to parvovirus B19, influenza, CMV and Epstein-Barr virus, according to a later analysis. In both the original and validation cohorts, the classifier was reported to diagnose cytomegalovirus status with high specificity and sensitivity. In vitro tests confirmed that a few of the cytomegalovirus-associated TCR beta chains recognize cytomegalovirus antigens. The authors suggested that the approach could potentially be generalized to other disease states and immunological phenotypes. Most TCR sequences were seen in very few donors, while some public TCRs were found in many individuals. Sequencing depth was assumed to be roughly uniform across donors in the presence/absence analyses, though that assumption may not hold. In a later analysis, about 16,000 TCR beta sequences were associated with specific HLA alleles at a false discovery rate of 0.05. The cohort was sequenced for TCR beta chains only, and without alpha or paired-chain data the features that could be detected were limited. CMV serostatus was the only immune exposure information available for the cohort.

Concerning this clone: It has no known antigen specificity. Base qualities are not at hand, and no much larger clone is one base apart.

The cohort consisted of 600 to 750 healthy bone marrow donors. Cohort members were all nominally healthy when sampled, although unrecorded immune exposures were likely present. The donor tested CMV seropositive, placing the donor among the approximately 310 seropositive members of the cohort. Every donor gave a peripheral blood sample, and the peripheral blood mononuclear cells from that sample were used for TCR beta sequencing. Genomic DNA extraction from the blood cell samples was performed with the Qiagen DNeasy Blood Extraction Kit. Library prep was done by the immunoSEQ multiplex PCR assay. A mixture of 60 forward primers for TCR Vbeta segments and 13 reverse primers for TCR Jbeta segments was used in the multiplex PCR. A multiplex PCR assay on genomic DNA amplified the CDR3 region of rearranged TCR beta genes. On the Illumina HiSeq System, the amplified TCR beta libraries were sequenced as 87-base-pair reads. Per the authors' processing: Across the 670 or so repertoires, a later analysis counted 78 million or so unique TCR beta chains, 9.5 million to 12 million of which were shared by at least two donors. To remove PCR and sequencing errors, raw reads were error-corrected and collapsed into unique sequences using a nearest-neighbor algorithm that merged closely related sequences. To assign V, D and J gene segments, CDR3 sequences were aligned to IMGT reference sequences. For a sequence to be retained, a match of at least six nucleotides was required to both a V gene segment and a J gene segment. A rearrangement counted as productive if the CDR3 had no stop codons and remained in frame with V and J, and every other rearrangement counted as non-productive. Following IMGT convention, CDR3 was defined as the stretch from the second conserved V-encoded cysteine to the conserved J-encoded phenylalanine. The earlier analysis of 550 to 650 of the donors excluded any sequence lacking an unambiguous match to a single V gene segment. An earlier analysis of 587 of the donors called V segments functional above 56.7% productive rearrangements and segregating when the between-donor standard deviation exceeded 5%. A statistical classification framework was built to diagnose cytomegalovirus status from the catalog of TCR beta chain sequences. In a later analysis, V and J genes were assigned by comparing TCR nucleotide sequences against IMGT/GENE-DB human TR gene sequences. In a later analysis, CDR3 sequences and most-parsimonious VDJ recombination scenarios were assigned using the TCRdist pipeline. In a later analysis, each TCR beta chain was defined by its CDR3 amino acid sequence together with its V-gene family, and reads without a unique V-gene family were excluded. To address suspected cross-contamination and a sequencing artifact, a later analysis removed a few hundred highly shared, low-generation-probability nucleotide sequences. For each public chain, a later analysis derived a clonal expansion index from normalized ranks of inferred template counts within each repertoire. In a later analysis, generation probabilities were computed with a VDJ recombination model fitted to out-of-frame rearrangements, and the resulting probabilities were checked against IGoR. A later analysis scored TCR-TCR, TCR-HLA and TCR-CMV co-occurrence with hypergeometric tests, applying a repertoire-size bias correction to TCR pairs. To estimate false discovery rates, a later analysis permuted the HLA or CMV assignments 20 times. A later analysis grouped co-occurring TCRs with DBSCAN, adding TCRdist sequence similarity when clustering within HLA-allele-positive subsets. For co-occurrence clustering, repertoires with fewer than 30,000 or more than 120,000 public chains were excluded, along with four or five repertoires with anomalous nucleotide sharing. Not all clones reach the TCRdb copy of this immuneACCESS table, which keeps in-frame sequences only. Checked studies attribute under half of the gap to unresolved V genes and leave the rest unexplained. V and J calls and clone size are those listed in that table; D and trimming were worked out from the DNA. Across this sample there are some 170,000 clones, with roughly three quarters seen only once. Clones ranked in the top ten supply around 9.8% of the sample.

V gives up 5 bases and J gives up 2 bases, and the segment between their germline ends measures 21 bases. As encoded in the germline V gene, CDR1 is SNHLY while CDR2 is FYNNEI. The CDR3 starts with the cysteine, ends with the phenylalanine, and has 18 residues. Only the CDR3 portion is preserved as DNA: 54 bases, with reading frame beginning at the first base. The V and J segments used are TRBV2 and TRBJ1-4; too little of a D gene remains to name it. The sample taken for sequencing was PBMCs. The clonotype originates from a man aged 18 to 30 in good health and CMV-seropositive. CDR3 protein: CASSRGLRKPRTNEKLFF. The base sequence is TGTGCCAGCAGTAGAGGGTTACGTAAACCTCGCACTAATGAAAAACTGTTTTTT.